Below, 15 T cell receptor beta chains from the same sample are listed, as sequenced in a study of blood T cell repertoires in COVID-19. TCRdb keeps only in-frame clones here, not all; method: immunoSEQ multiplex PCR. The table shows roughly 300,000 clones, with 81% occurring only once. Source material: peripheral blood. These receptors all stem from a woman in her sixties with active or convalescent COVID-19.

In DNA form, the CDR3 reads TGTGCCAGCTACAGGTACACTGAAGCTTTCTTT. The encoded protein is CASYRYTEAFF. This sequence joins TRBV28 and TRBJ1-1; D is possibly TRBD1 (5 bases). Germline V CDR1 and CDR2: MDHEN, SYDVKM. V was cut by 8 bases and J by 3 bases, with 7 bases left in between. The CDR3 runs to 11 residues.

V usage is TRBV6-5 and J usage is TRBJ2-2; 11 positions match TRBD1. Germline CDR1 and CDR2: MNHEY and SVGAGI. The CDR3 consists of 15 residues. V lost 4 bases to trimming and J lost 7 bases; unmatched junction nucleotides: 5. The CDR3 sequence: CASSWGTGGFGELFF. CDR3 in DNA: TGTGCCAGCAGTTGGGGGACAGGGGGATTCGGGGAGCTGTTTTTT.

The chain has TRBV27 and TRBJ2-1; TRBD1 aligns across 8 bases. CDR1 is MNHEY and CDR2 is SMNVEV in the germline V gene (reference sequence). With 10 bases clipped from V and 5 bases from J, the junction kept 10 bases outside the gene matches. The CDR3 is 14 amino acids. The CDR3 nucleotides are TGTGCCACCAGACCGGGACAGGAAAACAATGAGCAGTTCTTC. Its translation is CATRPGQENNEQFF.

The chain links TRBV4-2 to TRBJ2-7, with 7 bases that match TRBD1. Trimming cost V 1 base and J 5 bases; bases outside gene matches: 5. CDR1 is LGHNA and CDR2 is YNFKEQ in the germline V gene. This CDR3 is built from 14 residues. Written as DNA, the CDR3 is TGTGCCAGCAGCCAAGCACAGGGGTCAGACGAGCAGTACTTC. Residues: CASSQAQGSDEQYF.

The chain is built from TRBV19 and TRBJ1-5; D not resolved. With 2 bases removed from V and 1 base from J, the gap between germline ends came to 15 bases. Germline-derived CDR1 and CDR2 are LNHDA and SQIVND (reference sequence). The CDR3 totals 17 residues. This CDR3 is CASSIRRQVESNQPQHF. CDR3 coding DNA: TGTGCCAGTAGTATAAGGAGGCAGGTCGAGAGCAATCAGCCCCAGCATTTT.

This sequence joins TRBV19 and TRBJ2-7, with TRBD2 matching over 7 bases. Losses at the gene ends were 5 bases for V and 0 bases for J; bases not matched to a gene: 10. The CDR3 is made up of 16 amino acids. Germline lookup yields CDR1 LNHDA and CDR2 SQIVND (reference sequence). CDR3 loop: CASSPRLAAGSYEQYF. CDR3 in DNA: TGTGCCAGTAGTCCCAGACTAGCCGCGGGCTCCTACGAGCAGTACTTC.

This chain links TRBV5-1 with TRBJ2-7; TRBD2 agrees at 7 bases. CDR3 length: 17 residues. Trimming removed 5 bases from V and 3 bases from J; junction bases left unmatched: 17. Per the germline V gene, CDR1 is SGHRS and CDR2 is YFSETQ. The DNA of the CDR3 is TGCGCCAGCAGGGCGGGGAGGGAATACCGATCGCTCTACGAGCAGTACTTC. Amino acids: CASRAGREYRSLYEQYF.

This chain uses TRBV6-5 with TRBJ1-5; 8 nucleotides line up with TRBD1. This CDR3 contains 15 residues. Per germline, CDR1 MNHEY and CDR2 SVGAGI. V lost 6 bases, J lost 8 bases, and 12 bases stayed unmatched. CDR3 loop: CASRETGAGQKPQHF. CDR3 bases: TGTGCCAGCAGGGAGACAGGGGCCGGGCAAAAGCCCCAGCATTTT.

In the case of this clone: Additional DNA sequences in this sample encode the identical CDR3. This chain connects TRBV9 to TRBJ2-3, with D possibly TRBD2 on 7 matching bases. This CDR3 region has 16 residues. V gave up 0 bases and J gave up 0 bases, with 11 bases separating them. The germline CDR1 and CDR2 sequences are SGDLS and YYNGEE. The CDR3 bases are TGTGCCAGCAGCGTAGCTGGGGGGGCTAGCACAGATACGCAGTATTTT. This gives the protein CASSVAGGASTDTQYF.

This rearrangement joins TRBV4-3 to TRBJ1-2; 8 positions agree with TRBD1. The CDR3 has 13 residues. Germline V CDR1 and CDR2: LGHNA, YSLEER. V gave up 1 base and J gave up 8 bases; unmatched junction bases: 3. In DNA, the CDR3 is TGCGCCAGCAGCCAAGCGGGGACAGGAGGCTACACCTTC. It is translated as CASSQAGTGGYTF.

The V and J genes are TRBV11-3 and TRBJ1-1; D is undetermined. The CDR3 is 13 amino acids. Germline CDR1 reads SGHNT; CDR2 reads YENEEA. Trimming removed 0 bases from V and 3 bases from J, with 5 bases in between. The CDR3 sequence is CASSLDPDTEAFF. The DNA of the CDR3 is TGTGCCAGCAGCTTAGATCCGGACACTGAAGCTTTCTTT.

The V and J genes are TRBV3-1 (or the pseudogene TRBV3-2) and TRBJ2-1; TRBD2 aligns across 7 bases. The CDR3 is 18 residues long. J was trimmed by 6 bases and V by 1 base; bases with no gene match: 15. CDR1 LGHDT and CDR2 YNNKEL come from the germline V gene (reference sequence). The CDR3: CASSQVLAGVFLSNEQFF. The CDR3 bases are TGTGCCAGCAGCCAAGTCCTGGCGGGGGTCTTTCTGTCCAATGAGCAGTTCTTC.

CDR3 protein: CASSNTGTSGETQYF. For the CDR3, the DNA is TGTGCCAGCAGCAATACCGGGACTAGCGGAGAGACCCAGTACTTC. J is TRBJ2-5 and V is TRBV11-2; 11 positions agree with TRBD2. Per germline, CDR1 SGHAT and CDR2 FQNNGV. This CDR3 has 15 residues. V lost 5 bases and J lost 4; bases outside the gene matches: 6.

Regarding this clone: One junction end disagrees with the germline gene, perhaps due to a read error. The chain links TRBV29-1 to TRBJ2-3, with 7 nucleotides matching TRBD1. This CDR3 is built from 10 residues. CDR1 and CDR2 from the germline V gene are SQVTM and ANQGSEA. The CDR3, as DNA: TGCAGCGTTGCGGACAGGCCGAGGAATTTT. Translation gives CSVADRPRNF.

The rearrangement uses TRBV9 and TRBJ2-7, with TRBD1 identical over 11 bases. Germline V gene data show CDR1 as SGDLS and CDR2 as YYNGEE. V dropped 0 bases and J dropped 0; count of bases not matched to a gene: 5. CDR3 size: 17 residues. The CDR3 region has the DNA TGTGCCAGCAGCGTAGATCCTGGGACAGGGGGCTCCTACGAGCAGTACTTC. Translation: CASSVDPGTGGSYEQYF.